Shown below are 11 T cell receptor beta chains from a single sample sequenced in a study of cytomegalovirus exposure and HLA in healthy donors. Primers included in the PCR were 60 Vbeta and 13 Jbeta primers. This table comes from immunoSEQ multiplex PCR, and its TCRdb copy is limited to in-frame clones, with some not included. The sample lists 150,000 to 200,000 clones, 80% to 85% occurring once. The sample comprised PBMCs. The receptors here all came from a human donor in good health.

In this sample, this clone turned up a few times. The chain employs TRBV6-5 and TRBJ2-3; the D is unclear. Germline CDR1 MNHEY, CDR2 SVGAGI. V was shortened by 4 bases and J by 0 bases, with 8 bases between the two germline ends. The CDR3 length is 14 residues. The CDR3 bases are TGTGCCAGCAGTTCCTATATAAGCACAGATACGCAGTATTTT. Its translation is CASSSYISTDTQYF.

V and J are TRBV7-9 and TRBJ2-2; 11 positions agree with TRBD2. The CDR3 is 18 amino acids. The ends lost 5 bases at V and 0 bases at J; junction bases unmatched: 8. Germline V gene lookup returns CDR1 SEHNR and CDR2 FQNEAQ (reference sequence). The CDR3 region has the DNA TGTGCCAGCAGCCCGGGGGGACTAGCGGTGGCGAACACCGGGGAGCTGTTTTTT. It encodes CASSPGGLAVANTGELFF.

The V gene is TRBV2, the J gene TRBJ1-1; maybe TRBD1 (5 bases). V was cut by 4 bases and J by 1 base, with 19 bases left in between. The germline CDR1 and CDR2 sequences are SNHLY and FYNNEI. The CDR3 sequence is 17 residues long. Here the CDR3 reads CASSGGVTVRENTEAFF. Written as DNA, the CDR3 is TGTGCCAGCAGTGGGGGGGTGACGGTTCGTGAGAACACTGAAGCTTTCTTT.

The CDR3 DNA reads as TGTGCCAGCAGTAAGACTAGCGGGGGGGCCTCGAGTAGCAATGAGCAGTTCTTC. Protein sequence: CASSKTSGGASSSNEQFF. The gene calls are TRBV2 and TRBJ2-1, with TRBD2 identical over 14 bases. The CDR3 contains 18 residues. The V and J ends lost 5 bases and 6 bases, in that order; junction bases with no gene match: 12. The germline CDR1 and CDR2 sequences are SNHLY and FYNNEI.

The chain combines TRBV19 with TRBJ2-1, with D possibly TRBD1 on 5 matching bases. V lost 5 bases and J 2 bases, leaving 13 bases between the germline ends. The germline V gene has CDR1 LNHDA and CDR2 SQIVND (reference sequence). CDR3 size: 15 residues. The CDR3 reads CASSLTARAYNEQFF. DNA of the CDR3: TGTGCCAGTAGTCTAACCGCCAGGGCCTACAATGAGCAGTTCTTC.

The chain couples TRBV5-6 to TRBJ2-7, with 9 bases fitting TRBD2. There are 15 residues in the CDR3. The trim removed 0 bases at V and 4 bases at J, leaving 5 bases unmatched. Germline V gene data show CDR1 as SGHDT and CDR2 as YYEEEE. CDR3 residues: CASSLDSGGRYEQYF. The DNA of the CDR3 is TGTGCCAGCAGCTTGGACAGCGGGGGGAGGTACGAGCAGTACTTC.

V and J are TRBV4-3 and TRBJ2-1; 11 bases line up with TRBD2. CDR1 and CDR2 from the germline V gene are LGHNA and YSLEER. This CDR3 has 16 residues. After removal of 3 bases from V and 9 bases from J, the junction contained 10 bases not matched to a gene. The CDR3 DNA is TGCGCCAGCAGCCAGGCGACTAGCGGGGCGATTGGTGAGCAGTTCTTC. Its protein product is CASSQATSGAIGEQFF.

The chain has TRBV2 and TRBJ2-7, with 7 bases that match TRBD1. Germline CDR1 SNHLY, CDR2 FYNNEI. This CDR3 spans 15 amino acids. J lost 5 bases, V lost 2 bases, and 9 bases had no gene match. DNA of the CDR3: TGTGCCAGCAGTGAATTTCAGGGGGATAACGACGAGCAGTACTTC. Amino acid sequence: CASSEFQGDNDEQYF.

This rearrangement joins TRBV18 to TRBJ2-1; 7 bases agree with TRBD2. The ends lost 6 bases at V and 0 bases at J; junction bases unmatched: 8. Per germline, CDR1 KGHSH and CDR2 LQKENI. The CDR3 is 16 amino acids. The CDR3 nucleotides are TGTGCCAGCTCCCGTTACGGGGGGAGCTCCTACAATGAGCAGTTCTTC. It yields the protein CASSRYGGSSYNEQFF.

The V and J genes are TRBV7-9 and TRBJ1-2, with D maybe TRBD1 (5 bases). CDR3 length equals 18 residues. With 5 bases removed from V and 7 bases from J, the gap between germline ends came to 29 bases. Germline V lookup: CDR1 SEHNR, CDR2 FQNEAQ (reference sequence). Written as DNA, the CDR3 is TGTGCCAGCAGCCCCACCGGGCAGACGACAGTCCGGGCGTTTGGCTACACCTTC. It codes for CASSPTGQTTVRAFGYTF.

CDR3 sequence (DNA): TGCGCCAGCAGCTTGGAATGGGAGGTGGGGATCATGAACACTGAAGCTTTCTTT. It translates to CASSLEWEVGIMNTEAFF. This chain links TRBV5-1 with TRBJ1-1; D call uncertain. V lost 0 bases and J 0 bases, leaving 18 bases between the germline ends. Germline CDR1 reads SGHRS; CDR2 reads YFSETQ. CDR3 size: 18 residues.